The 13 T cell receptor beta chains listed next were all sequenced from one sample in a study of T cell responses to AZD1222 COVID-19 vaccine. Here immunoSEQ multiplex PCR was the method, and the copy in TCRdb shows in-frame clones only, minus some. The data show 150,000 or so clones, with approximately 88% seen just once and about 15% held by the top ten. The material sequenced was peripheral blood, taken on day 0 of AZD1222 vaccination. These receptors were obtained from an adult in good health.

V is TRBV6-2 or TRBV6-3 and J is TRBJ1-6; D ambiguous. CDR1 and CDR2 (germline): MNHEY, SVGEGT. Deletions cut 5 bases from V and 7 bases from J, with 12 bases between. This CDR3 contains 14 residues. This CDR3 is CASSPSGPNSPLHF. The CDR3 coding sequence is TGTGCCAGCAGTCCCAGCGGTCCCAATTCACCCCTCCACTTT.

This clone appeared once. The V call is TRBV6-5, the J call TRBJ1-1; the D is unclear. CDR3 length: 12 amino acids. Germline loops: CDR1 MNHEY, CDR2 SVGAGI. V lost 2 bases, J lost 11 bases, and 12 bases lay in between. The CDR3 DNA is TGTGCCAGCAGTTACCGAGGTGTGACGGCTTTCTTT. It yields the protein CASSYRGVTAFF.

The V gene is TRBV12-3 or TRBV12-4, the J gene TRBJ1-6, with TRBD1 identical over 8 bases. The CDR3 runs 13 residues. V lost 10 bases, J lost 8 bases, and 7 bases stayed unmatched. The CDR3 sequence is CAISGQEYSPLHF. CDR3 bases: TGTGCCATCTCGGGACAGGAATATTCACCCCTCCACTTT.

CDR3 amino acids: CASSPNYMRGYYGNTIYF. DNA for the CDR3: TGTGCCAGCAGTCCAAACTATATGAGGGGCTATTATGGAAACACCATATATTTT. The chain links TRBV28 to TRBJ1-3; TRBD1 might be the D (5 bases). There are 18 residues in the CDR3. Trimming removed 5 bases from V and 3 bases from J, with 23 bases in between. CDR1 is MDHEN and CDR2 is SYDVKM in the germline V gene.

This chain joins TRBV19 and TRBJ1-2, with D possibly TRBD1 on 5 matching bases. The CDR3 is made up of 15 amino acids. Germline-derived CDR1 and CDR2 are LNHDA and SQIVND (reference sequence). With 3 bases removed from V and 4 bases from J, the gap between germline ends came to 15 bases. The CDR3 loop is CASSMGPLGPYGYTF. CDR3 DNA sequence: TGTGCCAGTAGTATGGGGCCCCTAGGGCCCTATGGCTACACCTTC.

The rearrangement joins TRBV5-6 to TRBJ1-3; D unresolved. The V end was cut by 1 base, the J end by 3 bases, with 11 bases between. CDR1 and CDR2 from the germline V gene are SGHDT and YYEEEE. This CDR3 is 15 amino acids long. The chain's CDR3 is CASSLFGLSGNTIYF. The CDR3 DNA sequence: TGTGCCAGCAGCTTGTTTGGGCTAAGTGGAAACACCATATATTTT.

The rearrangement links TRBV6-5 to TRBJ1-2; D is possibly TRBD1 (6 bases). The ends were cut back, 5 bases at V and 2 bases at J, with 9 bases in the middle. Germline V CDR1 and CDR2: MNHEY, SVGAGI. The CDR3 runs to 13 residues. CDR3 sequence reads: CASSTGANYGYTF. CDR3 coding DNA: TGTGCCAGCAGTACGGGGGCGAACTATGGCTACACCTTC.

V is TRBV25-1 and J is TRBJ1-2; D possibly corresponds to TRBD1 (5 bases). Per the germline V gene, CDR1 is MGHDK and CDR2 is SYGVNS. The CDR3 covers 15 residues. Trimming cost V 1 base and J 6 bases, with 15 bases left between them. This CDR3 reads CASSEWGKEVNGYTF. CDR3 DNA sequence: TGTGCCAGCAGTGAATGGGGCAAGGAGGTCAATGGCTACACCTTC.

The chain joins TRBV5-1 to TRBJ2-7; TRBD1 matches 11 bases. Germline CDR1 reads SGHRS; CDR2 reads YFSETQ. The ends lost 4 bases at V and 5 bases at J; junction bases unmatched: 5. The CDR3 runs 14 residues. CDR3 bases: TGCGCCAGCAGCATCGGACAGGGGGCCAACGAGCAGTACTTC. Protein product: CASSIGQGANEQYF.

In DNA, the CDR3 is TGTGCCAGCAGCTCCGAAGGGGGGGTCACTGAAGCTTTCTTT. It translates to CASSSEGGVTEAFF. The chain joins TRBV11-2 to TRBJ1-1, with D possibly TRBD1 on 6 matching bases. Germline V gene sequence: CDR1 SGHAT, CDR2 FQNNGV. The CDR3 spans 14 residues. V gave up 4 bases and J gave up 4 bases, with 13 bases separating them.

The V call is TRBV20-1, the J call TRBJ1-2, with D hard to call. The CDR3 length is 11 residues. CDR1 and CDR2 from the germline V gene are DFQATT and SNEGSKA (reference sequence). V was clipped by 1 base and J by 4 bases, with 4 bases between them. The chain's CDR3 is CSARGGYGYTF. CDR3 bases: TGCAGTGCTAGAGGGGGCTATGGCTACACCTTC.

The rearrangement joins TRBV2 to TRBJ2-7; TRBD1 is a possible D gene (6 bases). The CDR3 consists of 10 residues. The germline gives CDR1 SNHLY, CDR2 FYNNEI. Written as DNA, the CDR3 is TGTGCTACAGGGTCCTACGAGCAGTACTTC. Encoded protein: CATGSYEQYF.

V gene TRBV9 combines with J gene TRBJ1-6; D possibly corresponds to TRBD1 (6 bases). This CDR3 has 15 residues. Per germline, CDR1 SGDLS and CDR2 YYNGEE. The germline V and J ends were trimmed by 0 bases and 8 bases, with 12 bases remaining between them. The CDR3 sequence is CASSVASPGDSPLHF. As DNA, the CDR3 is TGTGCCAGCAGCGTAGCTAGCCCAGGGGATTCACCCCTCCACTTT.